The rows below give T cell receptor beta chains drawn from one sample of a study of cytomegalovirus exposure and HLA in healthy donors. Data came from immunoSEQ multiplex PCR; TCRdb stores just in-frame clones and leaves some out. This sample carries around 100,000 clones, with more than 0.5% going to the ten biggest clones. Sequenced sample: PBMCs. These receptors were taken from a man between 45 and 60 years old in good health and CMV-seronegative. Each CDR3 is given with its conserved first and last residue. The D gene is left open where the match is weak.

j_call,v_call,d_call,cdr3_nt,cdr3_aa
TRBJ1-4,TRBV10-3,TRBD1,TGTGCCATCAGTGCTACGACAGGGGCTAATGAAAAACTGTTTTTT,CAISATTGANEKLFF
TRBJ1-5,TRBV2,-,TGTGCCACCGGTCCAGGGCCCTGGGGAAGTCAGCCCCAGCATTTT,CATGPGPWGSQPQHF
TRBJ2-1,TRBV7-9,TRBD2,TGTGCCAGCAGCTCTGGGGGGGGTTCCTCTGATGAGCAGTTCTTC,CASSSGGGSSDEQFF
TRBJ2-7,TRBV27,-,TGTGCCAGCAGACGCTCCTCAGGAGGAGGCTACGAGCAGTACTTC,CASRRSSGGGYEQYF
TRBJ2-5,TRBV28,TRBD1,TGTGCCAGCAGTTTATGGGGGACAGGTAGTCAAGAGACCCAGTACTTC,CASSLWGTGSQETQYF
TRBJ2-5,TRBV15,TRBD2,TGTGCCACCAGCAGATCGGGACTAGCGGGGGAGACCCAGTACTTC,CATSRSGLAGETQYF
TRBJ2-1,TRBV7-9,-,TGTGCCAGCAGCTTAGCGTGGGGCGACGGTGAGCAGTTCTTC,CASSLAWGDGEQFF
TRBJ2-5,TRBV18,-,TGTGCCAGCTCACTTACTCGGACAAGCGAGACCCAGTACTTC,CASSLTRTSETQYF
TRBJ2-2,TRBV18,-,TGTGCCAGCTCACCGGGGGGAGCGAACACCGGGGAGCTGTTTTTT,CASSPGGANTGELFF
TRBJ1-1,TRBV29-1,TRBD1,TGCAGCGTTGAAGATGCAGGGGGTGGCACTGAAGCTTTCTTT,CSVEDAGGGTEAFF
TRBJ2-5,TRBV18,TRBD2,TGTGCCAGCTCACCCACTCTAGCGGGAGAGACCCAGTACTTC,CASSPTLAGETQYF
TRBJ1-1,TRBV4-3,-,TGCGCCAGCAGCCGGGGGGGCAAGAACACTGAAGCTTTCTTT,CASSRGGKNTEAFF
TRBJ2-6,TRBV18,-,TGTGCCAGCTCATCAACAGGGTCTGGGGCCAACGTCCTGACTTTC,CASSSTGSGANVLTF
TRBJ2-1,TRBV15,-,TGTGCCACCAGCAGGGGCGGACTCAATGAGCAGTTCTTC,CATSRGGLNEQFF
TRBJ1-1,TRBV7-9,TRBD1,TGTGCCACCATACAGGGGGTGTCTGAAGCTTTCTTT,CATIQGVSEAFF
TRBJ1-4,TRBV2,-,TGTGCCAGCAGTTTCGATTCGGTACTCCGTAATGAAAAACTGTTTTTT,CASSFDSVLRNEKLFF
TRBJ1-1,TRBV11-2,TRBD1,TGTGCCAGCAGCCGGACAGGGGAAGGATACTTAGCTTTCTTT,CASSRTGEGYLAFF